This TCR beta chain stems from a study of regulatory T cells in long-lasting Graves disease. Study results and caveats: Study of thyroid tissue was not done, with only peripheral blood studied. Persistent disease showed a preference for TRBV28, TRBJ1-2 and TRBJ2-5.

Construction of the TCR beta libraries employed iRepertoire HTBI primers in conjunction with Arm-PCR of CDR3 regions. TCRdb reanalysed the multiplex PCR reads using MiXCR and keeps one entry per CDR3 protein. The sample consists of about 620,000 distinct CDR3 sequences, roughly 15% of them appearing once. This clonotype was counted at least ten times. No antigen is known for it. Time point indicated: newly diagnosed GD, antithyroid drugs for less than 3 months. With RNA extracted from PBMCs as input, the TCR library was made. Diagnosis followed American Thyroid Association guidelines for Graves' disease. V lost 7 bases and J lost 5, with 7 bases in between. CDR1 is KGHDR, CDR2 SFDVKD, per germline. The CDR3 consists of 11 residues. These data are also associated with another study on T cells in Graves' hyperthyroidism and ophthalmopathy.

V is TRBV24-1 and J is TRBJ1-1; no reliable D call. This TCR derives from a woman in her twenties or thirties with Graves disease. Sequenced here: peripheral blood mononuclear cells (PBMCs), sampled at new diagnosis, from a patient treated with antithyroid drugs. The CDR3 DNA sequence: TGTGCCACCAGGTCTGCGACTGAAGCTTTCTTT. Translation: CATRSATEAFF.